This TCR beta chain was recorded in a study of T cells in Graves' hyperthyroidism and ophthalmopathy. Whole-study results and caveats: Ophthalmopathy, which appeared later, was predicted by the model a median about 6.8 months before onset.

Criteria for exclusion of patients were uncontrolled infection, other autoimmune disease, pregnancy or lactation. The diagnoses drew upon clinical symptoms, serum thyroxine and TRAb, thyroid ultrasound and orbital computed tomography. Amplification of TCR beta CDR3 regions was performed using RNA transcripts as template. Primed by the HTBI set, a first-round RT-PCR was run on the TCR CDR3. A single record per CDR3 protein comes from TCRdb applying MiXCR to the multiplex PCR reads. The sample lists a few hundred thousand distinct CDR3 sequences; 46% were seen once. As regards this clonotype: The antigen remains undetermined. Germline is not matched at one junction end, which may reflect a read error.

Germline V gene sequence: CDR1 SQVTM, CDR2 ANQGSEA. This CDR3 contains 12 residues. The sequence derives from an adult woman with Graves' disease, either hyperthyroidism or ophthalmopathy (not recorded which). This sequence joins TRBV29-1 and TRBJ2-7; D gene uncertain. What was sequenced was peripheral blood or thyroid tissue (not recorded which). The CDR3 loop reads CSSRVSTYKQYF. CDR3 bases: TGCAGCAGTAGGGTAAGCACCTACAAGCAGTACTTC.